Below, 29 T cell receptor beta chains from the same sample are listed, as sequenced in a study of cytomegalovirus exposure and HLA in healthy donors. The PCR used 60 Vbeta and 13 Jbeta primers. The table came from immunoSEQ multiplex PCR; TCRdb's copy has only in-frame clones and leaves some out. The sample records some 180,000 clones, roughly 87% being singletons. The sequencing sample was made of PBMCs. These receptors were obtained from a boy aged 2-15 years in good health and CMV-seronegative.

This sequence joins TRBV2 and TRBJ2-7, with 8 positions matching TRBD1. V was clipped by 5 bases and J by 2 bases; unmatched bases: 5. This CDR3 comprises 14 residues. CDR1 and CDR2 (germline): SNHLY, FYNNEI. The CDR3 loop reads CASSRTGSTYEQYF. The DNA of the CDR3 is TGTGCCAGCAGTAGGACAGGGTCGACCTACGAGCAGTACTTC.

To note about this clone: One junction end disagrees with the germline gene, perhaps due to a read error. The V gene is TRBV2, the J gene TRBJ2-7, with a weak D call TRBD1 (5 bases). Germline V gene sequence: CDR1 SNHLY, CDR2 FYNNEI. The CDR3 loop spans 13 amino acids. The CDR3 here is CASSVQDGYGQYF. CDR3 nucleotides: TGTGCCAGCAGTGTACAGGATGGCTACGGGCAGTACTTC.

V is TRBV2 and J is TRBJ1-3, with D uncertain. CDR1 is SNHLY and CDR2 is FYNNEI in the germline V gene. Trimming shortened V by 1 base and J by 1 base, and 5 bases separated the two germline ends. The CDR3 length is 14 residues. CDR3 residues: CASSEGVSGNTIYF. The CDR3 DNA follows: TGTGCCAGCAGTGAAGGAGTTTCTGGAAACACCATATATTTT.

This rearrangement joins TRBV5-1 to TRBJ1-3, with D hard to call. The CDR3 is 15 amino acids. V dropped 0 bases and J dropped 4 bases, with 11 bases sitting between them. The germline CDR1 and CDR2 sequences are SGHRS and YFSETQ. The CDR3 DNA sequence: TGCGCCAGCAGCTTGGTACGGGGAGGAGGAAACACCATATATTTT. Protein sequence: CASSLVRGGGNTIYF.

V is TRBV28 and J is TRBJ2-7; 8 bases are a match to TRBD1. Trimming cost V 2 bases and J 2 bases; bases outside gene matches: 5. The CDR3 runs 15 residues. From germline, CDR1 is MDHEN and CDR2 SYDVKM. CDR3 protein: CASSLVQGVTYEQYF. In DNA, the CDR3 is TGTGCCAGCAGTTTAGTACAGGGGGTAACCTACGAGCAGTACTTC. Based on the CDR3 plus reference TRBV28 and TRBJ2-7, the full variable domain is DVKVTQSSRYLVKRTGEKVFLECVQDMDHENMFWYRQDPGLGLRLIYFSYDVKMKEKGDIPEGYSVSREKKERFSLILESASTNQTSMYLCASSLVQGVTYEQYFGPGTRLTVT.

The V and J genes are TRBV5-5 and TRBJ2-7; TRBD2 matches at 8 bases. Germline values: CDR1 SGHKS, CDR2 YYEKEE (reference sequence). The CDR3 extends over 17 amino acids. V lost 5 bases and J lost 2; bases outside the gene matches: 15. The CDR3 here is CASRPDRLREAAYEQYF. Here the CDR3 DNA reads TGTGCCAGCAGACCGGACCGGTTGCGGGAGGCGGCCTACGAGCAGTACTTC.

The J gene is TRBJ2-7, the V gene TRBV30, with 7 nucleotides matching TRBD1. The germline CDR1 and CDR2 sequences are GTSNPN and SVGIG (reference sequence). V was clipped by 3 bases and J by 7 bases; unmatched bases: 9. CDR3 length equals 13 residues. CDR3 loop: CAWSGAGGFEQYF. The CDR3 DNA sequence: TGTGCCTGGAGCGGCGCAGGGGGATTTGAGCAGTACTTC.

The chain joins TRBV5-1 to TRBJ2-6, with D unclear. V shed 0 bases and J shed 0 bases, with 10 bases lying between them. CDR1 and CDR2 from the germline V gene are SGHRS and YFSETQ. The length of the CDR3 is 17 residues. The CDR3 DNA reads TGCGCCAGCAGCTTGGATGAGGTGGGCTCTGGGGCCAACGTCCTGACTTTC. Its translation is CASSLDEVGSGANVLTF. Filled out from reference TRBV5-1 and TRBJ2-6, the complete variable domain reads KAGVTQTPRYLIKTRGQQVTLSCSPISGHRSVSWYQQTPGQGLQFLFEYFSETQRNKGNFPGRFSGRQFSNSRSEMNVSTLELGDSALYLCASSLDEVGSGANVLTFGAGSRLTVL.

This sequence joins TRBV9 and TRBJ2-7, with D perhaps TRBD2 (5 bases). Germline V CDR1 and CDR2: SGDLS, YYNGEE. CDR3 length: 15 residues. Trimming removed 0 bases at V and 2 bases at J, with 12 bases between. The CDR3: CASSVGETAAYEQYF. The CDR3 DNA reads TGTGCCAGCAGCGTAGGGGAGACGGCAGCCTACGAGCAGTACTTC. Drawing the rest from reference TRBV9 and TRBJ2-7, the complete variable domain is DSGVTQTPKHLITATGQRVTLRCSPRSGDLSVYWYQQSLDQGLQFLIQYYNGEERAKGNILERFSAQQFPDLHSELNLSSLELGDSALYFCASSVGETAAYEQYFGPGTRLTVT.

The V gene is TRBV2, the J gene TRBJ2-1; TRBD2 aligns across 11 bases. This CDR3 spans 15 amino acids. V lost 7 bases, J lost 7 bases, and 9 bases stayed unmatched. CDR1 and CDR2 from the germline V gene are SNHLY and FYNNEI. CDR3 region: CASTPLAGEWNEQFF. CDR3 nucleotides: TGTGCCAGCACACCACTAGCGGGAGAGTGGAATGAGCAGTTCTTC.

The gene calls are TRBV30 and TRBJ1-4; D remains ambiguous. The CDR3 has 12 residues. Trimming took 3 bases from V and 9 from J, leaving 11 bases between them. CDR1 GTSNPN and CDR2 SVGIG come from the germline V gene (reference sequence). The CDR3 DNA sequence: TGTGCCTGGAGAAAAAAAGAGAAAAAACTGTTTTTT. Residues: CAWRKKEKKLFF.

The chain couples TRBV25-1 to TRBJ2-2, with D unresolved. Trimming removed 5 bases from V and 5 bases from J, with 6 bases in between. The CDR3 totals 12 residues. Germline V gene lookup returns CDR1 MGHDK and CDR2 SYGVNS. CDR3 residues: CASSRRTGELFF. CDR3 nucleotide sequence: TGTGCCAGCAGTCGTAGAACCGGGGAGCTGTTTTTT.

The chain has TRBV5-4 and TRBJ2-5; no firm D call. The V gene's germline CDR1 is SGHNT and CDR2 YYREEE (reference sequence). The length of the CDR3 is 13 residues. The V gene lost 2 bases and the J gene lost 5 bases, with 10 bases spanning the gap. CDR3 in amino acids: CASSFRWAETQYF. The CDR3 bases are TGTGCCAGCAGCTTTAGATGGGCTGAGACCCAGTACTTC.

This clone was seen a single time. The genes are TRBV19 and TRBJ1-1; D might be TRBD1 (5 bases). This CDR3 is 13 amino acids long. The V gene lost 3 bases and the J gene lost 5 bases, with 10 bases spanning the gap. Looked up from germline, CDR1 is LNHDA and CDR2 is SQIVND (reference sequence). The CDR3 DNA reads TGTGCCAGTAGTATTGGGGGGGTGACTGAAGCTTTCTTT. Translating gives CASSIGGVTEAFF.

V is TRBV18 and J is TRBJ2-1; D is unclear. Trimming pared 0 bases from V and 7 bases from J, leaving 4 bases between. The germline gives CDR1 KGHSH, CDR2 LQKENI. CDR3 size: 12 residues. CDR3 nucleotides: TGTGCCAGCTCACCACCGAGGAATGAGCAGTTCTTC. Its translation is CASSPPRNEQFF.

The chain joins TRBV2 to TRBJ1-3; 7 positions agree with TRBD1. Germline lookup yields CDR1 SNHLY and CDR2 FYNNEI. This CDR3 has 13 residues. After removal of 9 bases from V and 3 bases from J, the junction contained 5 bases not matched to a gene. The CDR3 nucleotides are TGTGCCAGACAGGGGCTATTTGGAAACACCATATATTTT. Protein sequence: CARQGLFGNTIYF. The full variable domain, its missing parts supplied by reference TRBV2 and TRBJ1-3, is EPEVTQTPSHQVTQMGQEVILRCVPISNHLYFYWYRQILGQKVEFLVSFYNNEISEKSEIFDDQFSVERPDGSNFTLKIRSTKLEDSAMYFCARQGLFGNTIYFGEGSWLTVV.

V and J are TRBV6-5 and TRBJ2-7; tentatively, D is TRBD2 (6 bases). Germline V gene data show CDR1 as MNHEY and CDR2 as SVGAGI. V was clipped by 7 bases and J by 6 bases, with 13 bases between them. The CDR3 runs 12 residues. CDR3 amino acids: CASKSRGGEQYF. CDR3 DNA: TGTGCCAGCAAATCTAGGGGAGGCGAGCAGTACTTC.

This chain uses TRBV28 with TRBJ1-5, with TRBD1 identical over 7 bases. This CDR3 spans 13 amino acids. Germline-derived CDR1 and CDR2 are MDHEN and SYDVKM. V lost 6 bases and J lost 6; bases outside the gene matches: 5. The CDR3 here is CASRQGVAQPQHF. CDR3 bases: TGTGCCAGCAGGCAGGGGGTGGCTCAGCCCCAGCATTTT.

The genes are TRBV5-1 and TRBJ1-3; D perhaps matches TRBD1 (5 bases). V dropped 5 bases and J dropped 1 base, with 13 bases sitting between them. This CDR3 is built from 15 residues. Germline V gene lookup returns CDR1 SGHRS and CDR2 YFSETQ. The CDR3 sequence: CASRFGTGSGNTIYF. The CDR3 nucleotides read TGCGCCAGCAGATTCGGAACAGGATCTGGAAACACCATATATTTT.

The J gene is TRBJ2-5, the V gene TRBV2; 14 bases match TRBD2. Losses at the gene ends were 6 bases for V and 4 bases for J; bases not matched to a gene: 4. Per the germline V gene, CDR1 is SNHLY and CDR2 is FYNNEI. This CDR3 spans 15 amino acids. As DNA, the CDR3 is TGTGCCAGCAGCCTCGGGACTAGCGGGAGAGAGACCCAGTACTTC. It encodes CASSLGTSGRETQYF.

The CDR3 reads CASSSRLSSGNTIYF. DNA of the CDR3: TGTGCCAGCAGTTCACGACTTAGCTCTGGAAACACCATATATTTT. The chain is built from TRBV6-5 and TRBJ1-3; no firm D call. CDR3 length: 15 residues. Germline lookup yields CDR1 MNHEY and CDR2 SVGAGI. The ends were cut back, 4 bases at V and 0 bases at J, with 10 bases in the middle.

The chain combines TRBV11-2 with TRBJ2-5; no clear D gene. Trimming removed 6 bases at V and 4 bases at J, with 15 bases between. The germline CDR1 and CDR2 sequences are SGHAT and FQNNGV. The CDR3 covers 14 residues. CDR3 protein: CASRIESGGETQYF. CDR3 nucleotide sequence: TGTGCCAGCAGAATAGAGTCGGGTGGAGAGACCCAGTACTTC.

V usage is TRBV27 and J usage is TRBJ2-7; 9 bases agree with TRBD1. The V gene's germline CDR1 is MNHEY and CDR2 SMNVEV (reference sequence). J gave up 3 bases and V 0 bases, and 3 bases lay outside the gene matches. The CDR3 extends over 15 amino acids. In DNA, the CDR3 is TGTGCCAGCAGTTTATCGGTGGGACAGGGCTACGAGCAGTACTTC. This gives the protein CASSLSVGQGYEQYF.

The chain combines TRBV5-4 with TRBJ2-7; possible D gene TRBD1, 6 bases. CDR3 length: 12 amino acids. The V end lost 1 base, the J end lost 7 bases, and 9 bases lay between the germline ends. Germline values: CDR1 SGHNT, CDR2 YYREEE (reference sequence). CDR3 DNA: TGTGCCAGCAGCTTGATTCAGGGGGAGCAGTACTTC. This sequence encodes CASSLIQGEQYF.

This clone came up once. The chain links TRBV6-5 to TRBJ2-7, with 9 positions matching TRBD1. The V gene end was trimmed by 0 bases and the J gene end by 6 bases; junction bases not matched to a gene: 9. The CDR3 contains 16 residues. CDR1 is MNHEY, CDR2 SVGAGI, per germline. The CDR3 DNA sequence: TGTGCCAGCAGTTACTCATCCGGGACAGGGCCATCCGAGCAGTACTTC. Translated, it gives CASSYSSGTGPSEQYF.

The V call is TRBV21-1, the J call TRBJ2-3; the table's D call of TRBD2 was not tested on the DNA. TRBV21-1 is flagged as a pseudogene. The CDR3 has 15 amino acids. This chain's CDR3 is CASSPGLAHTDTQYF. CDR3 in DNA: TGTGCCAGCAGCCCGGGACTAGCACACACAGATACGCAGTATTTT.

The V and J genes are TRBV30 and TRBJ2-5; D possibly corresponds to TRBD1 (5 bases). V lost 1 base, J lost 4 bases, and 10 bases lay in between. The CDR3 runs to 13 residues. CDR1 is GTSNPN and CDR2 is SVGIG in the germline V gene (reference sequence). CDR3: CAWSGRGAETQYF. The CDR3 region has the DNA TGTGCCTGGAGTGGAAGGGGCGCAGAGACCCAGTACTTC.

This chain uses TRBV28 with TRBJ2-4; D is perhaps TRBD2 (5 bases). CDR1 is MDHEN and CDR2 is SYDVKM in the germline V gene. The CDR3 has 15 amino acids. The V end lost 7 bases, the J end lost 0 bases, and 13 bases lay between the germline ends. This chain's CDR3 is CASKEVGLAKNIQYF. The CDR3 bases are TGTGCCAGCAAGGAGGTTGGACTAGCCAAAAACATTCAGTACTTC. Drawing the rest from reference TRBV28 and TRBJ2-4, the complete variable domain is DVKVTQSSRYLVKRTGEKVFLECVQDMDHENMFWYRQDPGLGLRLIYFSYDVKMKEKGDIPEGYSVSREKKERFSLILESASTNQTSMYLCASKEVGLAKNIQYFGAGTRLSVL.

The genes are TRBV5-4 and TRBJ1-1, with a weak D call TRBD1 (6 bases). The CDR3 contains 11 residues. Germline CDR1 is SGHNT and CDR2 is YYREEE (reference sequence). Trimming cost V 7 bases and J 8 bases, with 12 bases left between them. In DNA form, the CDR3 reads TGTGCCAGCGAAGGACAGCACGAAGCTTTCTTT. It is translated as CASEGQHEAFF.